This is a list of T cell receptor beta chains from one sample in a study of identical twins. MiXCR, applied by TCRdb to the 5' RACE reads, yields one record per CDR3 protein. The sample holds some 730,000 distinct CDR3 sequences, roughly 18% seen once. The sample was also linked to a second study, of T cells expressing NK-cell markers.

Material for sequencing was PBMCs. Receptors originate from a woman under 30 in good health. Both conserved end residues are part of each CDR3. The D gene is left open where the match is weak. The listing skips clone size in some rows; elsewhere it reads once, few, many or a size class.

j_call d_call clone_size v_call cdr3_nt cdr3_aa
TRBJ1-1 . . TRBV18 TGTGCCAGCTATAGGACCGGAATGAACACTGAAGCTTTCTTT CASYRTGMNTEAFF
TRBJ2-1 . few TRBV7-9 TGTGCCAGCACCATCTCCCTCCACGAGGGCGATGAGCAGTTCTTC CASTISLHEGDEQFF
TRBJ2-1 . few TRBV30 TGTGCCTGGAGTAGCCCCCACCTCTGGAATGAGCAGTTCTTC CAWSSPHLWNEQFF
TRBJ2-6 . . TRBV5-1 TGCGCCAGCAGCTTGCGTATCGGGACCCTTGACGTCCTGACTTTC CASSLRIGTLDVLTF
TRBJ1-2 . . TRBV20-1 TGCAGTGCTAGAGCTAAAAGGGGTGCGGATGGCTACACCTTC CSARAKRGADGYTF
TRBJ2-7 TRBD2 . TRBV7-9 TGTGCCAGCAGCGCCGGGAGGGACCTGCCCCACGAGCAGTACTTC CASSAGRDLPHEQYF
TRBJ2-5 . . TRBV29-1 TGCAGCGTTGAGGGGAACCAAGAGACCGAGTACTTC CSVEGNQETEYF
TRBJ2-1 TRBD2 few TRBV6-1 TGTGCCAGCAGCGGACTAGCGGGGGGGACCTCCTACAATGAGCAGTTCTTC CASSGLAGGTSYNEQFF
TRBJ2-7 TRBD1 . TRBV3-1 TGTACCAGCAGTTTCTCCCGACAGGGTCTCTCGTGGGATTCCTACGAGCAGTACTTC CTSSFSRQGLSWDSYEQYF
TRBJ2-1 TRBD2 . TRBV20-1 TGCAGTGCTCGTCAATTACAAGCGGGAGTTACCCCCCATGAGCAGTTCTTC CSARQLQAGVTPHEQFF
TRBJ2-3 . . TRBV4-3 TGCGCCAGCAGCCAACCCCCGAACGGGCCAGATACGCAGTATTTT CASSQPPNGPDTQYF
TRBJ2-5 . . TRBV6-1 TGTGCCAGCAGTGGAAGTCCAGGGGACGGAGAGACCCAGTACTTC CASSGSPGDGETQYF
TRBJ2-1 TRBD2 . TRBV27 TGTGCCAGCAGTTTAGAGAGCGGGAGGTTCAATGAGCAGTTCTTC CASSLESGRFNEQFF
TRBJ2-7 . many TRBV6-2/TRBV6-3 TGTGCCAGCAGTTACCCTCGAAGGAGCGGCTACGAGCAGTACTTC CASSYPRRSGYEQYF